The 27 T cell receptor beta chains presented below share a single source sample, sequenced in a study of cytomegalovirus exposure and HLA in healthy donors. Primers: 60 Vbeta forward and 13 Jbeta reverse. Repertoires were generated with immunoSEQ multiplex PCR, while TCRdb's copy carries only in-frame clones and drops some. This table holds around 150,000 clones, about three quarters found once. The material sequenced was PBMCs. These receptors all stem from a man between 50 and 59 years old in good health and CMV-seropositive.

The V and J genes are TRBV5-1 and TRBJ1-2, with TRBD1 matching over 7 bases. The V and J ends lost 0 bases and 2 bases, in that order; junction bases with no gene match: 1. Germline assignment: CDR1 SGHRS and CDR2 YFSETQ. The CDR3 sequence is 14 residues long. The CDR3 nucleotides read TGCGCCAGCAGCTTGGAGACAGGGAACTATGGCTACACCTTC. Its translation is CASSLETGNYGYTF.

The CDR3 DNA is TGTGCCAGCAGTTCCCTAGGGACAGGCAAAGAGACCCAGTACTTC. Encoded protein: CASSSLGTGKETQYF. This sequence joins TRBV27 and TRBJ2-5; 8 bases agree with TRBD1. Germline trimming cut 4 bases from V and 3 bases from J; bases unmatched to any gene: 7. Per germline, CDR1 MNHEY and CDR2 SMNVEV (reference sequence). This CDR3 region has 15 residues.

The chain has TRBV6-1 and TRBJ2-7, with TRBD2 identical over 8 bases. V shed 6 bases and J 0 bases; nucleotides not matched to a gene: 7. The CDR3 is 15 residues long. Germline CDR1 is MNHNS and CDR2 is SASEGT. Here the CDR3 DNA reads TGTGCCAGCAGCGAAACAAGCGGGAGCTCCTACGAGCAGTACGTC. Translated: CASSETSGSSYEQYV.

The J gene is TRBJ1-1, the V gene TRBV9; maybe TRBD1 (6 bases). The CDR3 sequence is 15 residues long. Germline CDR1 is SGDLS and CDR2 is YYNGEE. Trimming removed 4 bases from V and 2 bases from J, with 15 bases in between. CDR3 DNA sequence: TGTGCCAGCAGCAGAACAGGGTTAGTCAACACTGAAGCTTTCTTT. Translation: CASSRTGLVNTEAFF.

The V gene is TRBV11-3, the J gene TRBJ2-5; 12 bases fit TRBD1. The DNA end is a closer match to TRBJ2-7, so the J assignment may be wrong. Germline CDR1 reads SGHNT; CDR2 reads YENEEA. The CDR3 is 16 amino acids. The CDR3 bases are TGTGCCAGCAGCTTAGTCGGTAGGGACAGGGGGCGCGAGCAGTACTTC. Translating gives CASSLVGRDRGREQYF.

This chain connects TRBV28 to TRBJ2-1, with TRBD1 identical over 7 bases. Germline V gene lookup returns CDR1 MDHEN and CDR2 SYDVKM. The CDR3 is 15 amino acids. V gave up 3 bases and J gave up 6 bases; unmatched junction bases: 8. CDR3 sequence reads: CASSFTDRAFNEQFF. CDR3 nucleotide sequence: TGTGCCAGCAGTTTTACTGACAGGGCTTTCAATGAGCAGTTCTTC.

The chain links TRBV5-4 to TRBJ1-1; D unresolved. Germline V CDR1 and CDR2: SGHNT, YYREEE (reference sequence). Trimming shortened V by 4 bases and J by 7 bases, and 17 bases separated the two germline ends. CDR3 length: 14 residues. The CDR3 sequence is CASSAVGRPVEAFF. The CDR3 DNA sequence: TGTGCCAGCAGCGCGGTGGGGAGACCCGTTGAAGCTTTCTTT. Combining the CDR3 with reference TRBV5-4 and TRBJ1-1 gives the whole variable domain ETGVTQSPTHLIKTRGQQVTLRCSSQSGHNTVSWYQQALGQGPQFIFQYYREEENGRGNFPPRFSGLQFPNYSSELNVNALELDDSALYLCASSAVGRPVEAFFGQGTRLTVV.

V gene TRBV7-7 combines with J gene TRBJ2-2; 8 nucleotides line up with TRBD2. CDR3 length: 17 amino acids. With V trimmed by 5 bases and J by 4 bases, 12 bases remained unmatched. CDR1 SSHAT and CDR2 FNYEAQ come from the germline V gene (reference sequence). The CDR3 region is CASSPWRSGGLTGELFF. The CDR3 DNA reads TGTGCCAGCAGCCCTTGGAGGAGCGGGGGCCTCACCGGGGAGCTGTTTTTT.

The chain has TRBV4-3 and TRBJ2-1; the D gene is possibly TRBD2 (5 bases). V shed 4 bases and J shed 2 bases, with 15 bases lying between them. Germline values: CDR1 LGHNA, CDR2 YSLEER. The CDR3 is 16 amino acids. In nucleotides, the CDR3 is TGCGCCAGCAGCCTGAATATAGCGAATACCTACAATGAGCAGTTCTTC. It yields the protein CASSLNIANTYNEQFF.

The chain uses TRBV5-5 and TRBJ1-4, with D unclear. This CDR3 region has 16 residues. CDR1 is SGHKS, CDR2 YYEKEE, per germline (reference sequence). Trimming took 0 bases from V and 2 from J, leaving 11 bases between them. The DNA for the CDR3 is TGTGCCAGCAGCTTGGCCGCGGGAATCACTAATGAAAAACTGTTTTTT. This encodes CASSLAAGITNEKLFF.

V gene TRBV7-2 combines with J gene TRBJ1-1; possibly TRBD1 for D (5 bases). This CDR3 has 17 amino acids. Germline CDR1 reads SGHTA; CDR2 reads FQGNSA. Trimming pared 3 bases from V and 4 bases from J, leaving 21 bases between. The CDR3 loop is CASSFGDSAIRGTEAFF. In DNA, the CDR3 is TGTGCCAGCAGCTTTGGGGACTCCGCAATAAGGGGCACTGAAGCTTTCTTT.

CDR3 DNA: TGTGCCAGCAGCCCCGGTTGGGGGCAGGGGGCGCAAAATGAGCAGTTCTTC. It yields the protein CASSPGWGQGAQNEQFF. The rearrangement links TRBV9 to TRBJ2-1, with 8 bases that match TRBD1. The CDR3 spans 17 residues. Per the germline V gene, CDR1 is SGDLS and CDR2 is YYNGEE. After removal of 4 bases from V and 7 bases from J, the junction contained 16 bases not matched to a gene.

The CDR3 loop reads CAISESGQGYQPQHF. In nucleotides, the CDR3 is TGTGCCATCAGTGAGTCGGGACAGGGTTATCAGCCCCAGCATTTT. The chain recombines TRBV10-3 with TRBJ1-5; TRBD1 aligns across 9 bases. With 0 bases clipped from V and 5 bases from J, the junction kept 2 bases outside the gene matches. CDR1 and CDR2 (germline): ENHRY, SYGVKD. CDR3 size: 15 residues.

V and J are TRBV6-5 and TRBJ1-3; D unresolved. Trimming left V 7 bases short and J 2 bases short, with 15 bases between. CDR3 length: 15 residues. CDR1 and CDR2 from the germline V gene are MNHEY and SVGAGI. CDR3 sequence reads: CASTVAGSAGNTIYF. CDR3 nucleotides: TGTGCCAGCACCGTGGCGGGGTCGGCTGGAAACACCATATATTTT.

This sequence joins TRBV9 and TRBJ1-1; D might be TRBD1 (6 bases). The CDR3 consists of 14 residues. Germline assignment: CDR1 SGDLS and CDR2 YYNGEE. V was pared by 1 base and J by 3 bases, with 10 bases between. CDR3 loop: CASSVQGFDTEAFF. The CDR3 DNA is TGTGCCAGCAGCGTACAGGGGTTTGACACTGAAGCTTTCTTT.

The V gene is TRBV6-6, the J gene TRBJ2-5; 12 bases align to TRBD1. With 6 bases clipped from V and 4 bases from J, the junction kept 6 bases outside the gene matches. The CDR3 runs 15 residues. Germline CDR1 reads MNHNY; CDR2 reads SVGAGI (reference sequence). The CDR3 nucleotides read TGTGCCAGCAGCCTCGGGACAGGGGGCGGAGAGACCCAGTACTTC. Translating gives CASSLGTGGGETQYF.

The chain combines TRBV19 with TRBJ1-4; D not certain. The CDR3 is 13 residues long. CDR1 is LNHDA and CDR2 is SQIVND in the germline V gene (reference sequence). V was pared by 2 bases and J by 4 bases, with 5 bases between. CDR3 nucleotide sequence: TGTGCCAGTAGTATAAACAGTAATGAAAAACTGTTTTTT. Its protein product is CASSINSNEKLFF. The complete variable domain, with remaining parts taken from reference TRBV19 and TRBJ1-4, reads DGGITQSPKYLFRKEGQNVTLSCEQNLNHDAMYWYRQDPGQGLRLIYYSQIVNDFQKGDIAEGYSVSREKKESFPLTVTSAQKNPTAFYLCASSINSNEKLFFGSGTQLSVL.

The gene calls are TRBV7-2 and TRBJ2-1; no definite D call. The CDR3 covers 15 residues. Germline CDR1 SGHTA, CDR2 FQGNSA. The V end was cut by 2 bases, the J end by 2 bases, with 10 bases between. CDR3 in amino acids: CASSLYSSAYNEQFF. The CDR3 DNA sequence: TGTGCCAGCAGCTTATACAGCTCCGCCTACAATGAGCAGTTCTTC.

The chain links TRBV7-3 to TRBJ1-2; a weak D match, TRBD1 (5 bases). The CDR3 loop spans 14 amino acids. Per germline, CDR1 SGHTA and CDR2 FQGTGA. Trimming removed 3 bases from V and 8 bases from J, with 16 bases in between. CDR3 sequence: CASSFGTDPQGYTF. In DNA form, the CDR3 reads TGTGCCAGCAGCTTCGGGACTGACCCCCAGGGCTACACCTTC. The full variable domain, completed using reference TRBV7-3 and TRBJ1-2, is GAGVSQTPSNKVTEKGKYVELRCDPISGHTALYWYRQSLGQGPEFLIYFQGTGAADDSGLPNDRFFAVRPEGSVSTLKIQRTERGDSAVYLCASSFGTDPQGYTFGSGTRLTVV.

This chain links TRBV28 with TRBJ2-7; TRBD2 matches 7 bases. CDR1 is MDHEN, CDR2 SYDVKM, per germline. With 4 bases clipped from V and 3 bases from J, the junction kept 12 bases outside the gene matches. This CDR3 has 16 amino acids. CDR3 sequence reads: CASSSPLETSFYEQYF. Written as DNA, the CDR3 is TGTGCCAGCAGTTCCCCCCTCGAGACTAGCTTCTACGAGCAGTACTTC.

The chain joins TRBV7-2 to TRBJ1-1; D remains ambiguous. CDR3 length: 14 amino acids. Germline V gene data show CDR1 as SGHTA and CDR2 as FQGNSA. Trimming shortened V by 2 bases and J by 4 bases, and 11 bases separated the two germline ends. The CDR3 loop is CASSLQSFGTEAFF. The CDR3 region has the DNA TGTGCCAGCAGCTTACAGTCCTTTGGCACTGAAGCTTTCTTT.

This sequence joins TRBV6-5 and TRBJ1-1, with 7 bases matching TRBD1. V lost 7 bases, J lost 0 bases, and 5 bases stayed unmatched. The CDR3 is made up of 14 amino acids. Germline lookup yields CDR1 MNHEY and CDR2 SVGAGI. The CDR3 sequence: CASTTGDLNTEAFF. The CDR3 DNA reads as TGTGCCAGCACAACAGGGGACTTGAACACTGAAGCTTTCTTT.

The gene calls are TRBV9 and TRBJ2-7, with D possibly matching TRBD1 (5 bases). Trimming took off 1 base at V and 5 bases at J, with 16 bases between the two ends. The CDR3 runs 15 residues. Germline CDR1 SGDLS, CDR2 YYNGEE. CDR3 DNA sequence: TGTGCCAGCAGCGTAAATTATGGGGCCGTCAACGAGCAGTACTTC. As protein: CASSVNYGAVNEQYF.

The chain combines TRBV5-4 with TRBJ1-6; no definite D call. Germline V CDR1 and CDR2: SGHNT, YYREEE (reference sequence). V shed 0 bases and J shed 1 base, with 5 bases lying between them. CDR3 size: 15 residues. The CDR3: CASSLGASYNSPLHF. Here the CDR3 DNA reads TGTGCCAGCAGCTTGGGGGCTTCCTATAATTCACCCCTCCACTTT.

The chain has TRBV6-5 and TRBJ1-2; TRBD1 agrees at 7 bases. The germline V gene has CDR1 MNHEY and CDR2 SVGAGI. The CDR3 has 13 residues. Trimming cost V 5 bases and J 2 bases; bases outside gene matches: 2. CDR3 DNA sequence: TGTGCCAGCAGTCCAGGGGGAAACTATGGCTACACCTTC. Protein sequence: CASSPGGNYGYTF.

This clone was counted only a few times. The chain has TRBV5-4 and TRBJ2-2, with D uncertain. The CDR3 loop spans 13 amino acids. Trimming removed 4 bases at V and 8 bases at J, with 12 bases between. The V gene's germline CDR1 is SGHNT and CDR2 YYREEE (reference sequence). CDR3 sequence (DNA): TGTGCCAGCAGCCCCCACCCTGAGGGGGAGCTGTTTTTT. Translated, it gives CASSPHPEGELFF.

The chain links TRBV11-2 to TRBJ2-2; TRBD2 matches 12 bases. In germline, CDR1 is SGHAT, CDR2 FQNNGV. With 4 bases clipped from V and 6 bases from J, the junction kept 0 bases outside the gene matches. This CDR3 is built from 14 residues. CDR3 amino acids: CASSSSGGAGELFF. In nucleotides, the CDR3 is TGTGCCAGCAGCTCTAGCGGGGGGGCCGGGGAGCTGTTTTTT.